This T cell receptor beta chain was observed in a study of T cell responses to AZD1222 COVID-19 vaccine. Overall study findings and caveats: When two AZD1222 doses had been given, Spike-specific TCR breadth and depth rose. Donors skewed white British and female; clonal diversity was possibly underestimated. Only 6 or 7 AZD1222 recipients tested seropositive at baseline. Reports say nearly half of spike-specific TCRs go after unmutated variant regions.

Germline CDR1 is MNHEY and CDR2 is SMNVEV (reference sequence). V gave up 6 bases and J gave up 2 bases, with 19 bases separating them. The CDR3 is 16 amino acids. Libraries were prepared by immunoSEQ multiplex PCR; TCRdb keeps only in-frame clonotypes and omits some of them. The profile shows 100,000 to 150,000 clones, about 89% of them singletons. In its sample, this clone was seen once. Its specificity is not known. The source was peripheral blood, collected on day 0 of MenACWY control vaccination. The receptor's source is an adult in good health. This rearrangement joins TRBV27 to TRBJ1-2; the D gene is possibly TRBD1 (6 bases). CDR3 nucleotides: TGTGCCAGCAGCCTTGGGGGGGCCTCGACCAACTATGGCTACACCTTC. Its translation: CASSLGGASTNYGYTF.